The T cell receptor beta chain described here comes from a study of PD-1 blockade in classical Hodgkin lymphoma. Profiling relied on immunoSEQ multiplex PCR, and the TCRdb table lists in-frame clones only, not all of them. The sample has tens of thousands of clones, roughly four fifths seen once. The CDR3 is 15 residues long. V was pared by 2 bases and J by 0 bases, with 10 bases between. Germline V gene lookup returns CDR1 LNHDA and CDR2 SQIVND (reference sequence). All trial patients relapsed after autologous stem cell transplantation. The sequence was collected from a human donor with classical Hodgkin lymphoma. Here the sequenced sample was peripheral blood mononuclear cells (PBMCs), taken at baseline. The V and J genes are TRBV19 and TRBJ1-2; D gene unclear. DNA for the CDR3: TGTGCCAGTAGTATACCGGACTCTACTAACTATGGCTACACCTTC. This codes for CASSIPDSTNYGYTF. Drawing the rest from reference TRBV19 and TRBJ1-2, the complete variable domain is DGGITQSPKYLFRKEGQNVTLSCEQNLNHDAMYWYRQDPGQGLRLIYYSQIVNDFQKGDIAEGYSVSREKKESFPLTVTSAQKNPTAFYLCASSIPDSTNYGYTFGSGTRLTVV.